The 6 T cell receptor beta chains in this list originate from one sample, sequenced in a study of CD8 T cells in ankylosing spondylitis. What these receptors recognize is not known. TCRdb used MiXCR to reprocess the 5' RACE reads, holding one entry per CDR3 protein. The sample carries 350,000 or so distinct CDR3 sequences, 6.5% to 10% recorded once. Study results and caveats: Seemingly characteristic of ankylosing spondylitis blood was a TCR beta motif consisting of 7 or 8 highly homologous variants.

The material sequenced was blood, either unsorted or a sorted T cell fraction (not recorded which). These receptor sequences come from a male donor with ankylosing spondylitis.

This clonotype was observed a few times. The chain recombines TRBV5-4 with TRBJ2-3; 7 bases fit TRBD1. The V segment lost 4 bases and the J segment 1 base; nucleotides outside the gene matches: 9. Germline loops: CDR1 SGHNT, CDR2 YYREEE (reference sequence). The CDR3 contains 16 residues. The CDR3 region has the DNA TGTGCCAGCAGCCGACGATATACAGGGGGCACAGATACGCAGTATTTT. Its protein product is CASSRRYTGGTDTQYF.

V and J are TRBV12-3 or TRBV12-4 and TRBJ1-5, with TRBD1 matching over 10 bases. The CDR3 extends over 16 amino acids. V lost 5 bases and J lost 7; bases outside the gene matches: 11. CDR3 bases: TGTGCCAGCAGTCTCACCGGGACAGGGGTTCGGCAGCCCCAGCATTTT. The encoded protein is CASSLTGTGVRQPQHF.

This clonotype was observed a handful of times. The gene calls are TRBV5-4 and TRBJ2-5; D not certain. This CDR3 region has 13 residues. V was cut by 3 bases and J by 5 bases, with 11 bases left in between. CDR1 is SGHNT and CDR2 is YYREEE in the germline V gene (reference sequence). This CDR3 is CASSSEYGETQYF. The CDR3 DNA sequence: TGTGCCAGCAGCTCTGAGTACGGGGAGACCCAGTACTTC.

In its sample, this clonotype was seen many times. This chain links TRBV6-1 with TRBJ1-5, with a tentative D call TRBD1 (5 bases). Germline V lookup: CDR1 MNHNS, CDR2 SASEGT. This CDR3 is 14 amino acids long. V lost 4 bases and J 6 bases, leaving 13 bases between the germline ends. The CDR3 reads CASSGRSGAQPQHF. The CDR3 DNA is TGTGCCAGCAGTGGCCGTAGCGGGGCTCAGCCCCAGCATTTT.

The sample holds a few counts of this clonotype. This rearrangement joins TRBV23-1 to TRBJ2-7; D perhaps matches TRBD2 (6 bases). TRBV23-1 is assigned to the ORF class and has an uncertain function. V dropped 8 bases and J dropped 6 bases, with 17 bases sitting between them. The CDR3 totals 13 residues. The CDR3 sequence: CASGRRDLPEQYF. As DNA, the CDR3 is TGCGCCAGCGGCCGGAGGGACCTCCCCGAGCAGTACTTC.

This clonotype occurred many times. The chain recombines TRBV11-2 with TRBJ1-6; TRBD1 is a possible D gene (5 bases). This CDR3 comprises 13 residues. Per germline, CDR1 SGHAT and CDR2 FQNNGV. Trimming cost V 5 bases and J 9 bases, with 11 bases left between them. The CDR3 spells CASSPFGGSPLHF. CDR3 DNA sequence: TGTGCCAGCAGCCCTTTTGGGGGTTCACCCCTCCACTTT.